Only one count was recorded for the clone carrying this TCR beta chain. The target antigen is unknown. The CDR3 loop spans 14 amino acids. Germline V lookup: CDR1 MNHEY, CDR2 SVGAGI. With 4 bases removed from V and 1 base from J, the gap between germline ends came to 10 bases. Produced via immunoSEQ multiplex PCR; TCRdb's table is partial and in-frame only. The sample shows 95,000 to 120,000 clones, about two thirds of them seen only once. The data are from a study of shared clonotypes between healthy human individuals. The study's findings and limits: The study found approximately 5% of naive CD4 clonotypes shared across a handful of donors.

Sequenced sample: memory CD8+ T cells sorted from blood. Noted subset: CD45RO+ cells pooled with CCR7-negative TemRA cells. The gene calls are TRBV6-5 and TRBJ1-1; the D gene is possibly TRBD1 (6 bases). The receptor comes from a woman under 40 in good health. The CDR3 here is CASSFLTGNTEAFF. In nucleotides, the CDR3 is TGTGCCAGCAGTTTCCTGACAGGGAACACTGAAGCTTTCTTT.